This paragraph covers one T cell receptor (beta chain) sequence. Its antigen is not identified. This sample was included in a study of cytomegalovirus exposure and HLA in healthy donors. The V gene lost 7 bases and the J gene lost 2 bases, with 14 bases spanning the gap. Germline CDR1 is MNHEY and CDR2 is SVGAGI. This CDR3 has 14 amino acids. 60 Vbeta and 13 Jbeta primers were used in PCR. Libraries were prepared by immunoSEQ multiplex PCR; TCRdb keeps only in-frame clonotypes and omits some of them. The sample yields about 210,000 clones, over 80% seen once. Whole-study findings and limits: Later genetic work tied a missense DCLRE1C variant to beta-chain V and J trimming. Equally common other TCR beta chains were less clonally expanded than HLA-associated ones, a later analysis found. The authors judged a highly shared variant cluster likely a sequencing artifact.

This rearrangement joins TRBV6-5 to TRBJ2-5; D is possibly TRBD1 (6 bases). Sequencing was performed on PBMCs. This TCR was sampled from a woman in her fifties or sixties in good health and CMV-seropositive. CDR3 loop: CASNIQGLQETQYF. CDR3 nucleotides: TGTGCCAGCAATATACAGGGTTTACAAGAGACCCAGTACTTC.